Included here is one T cell receptor beta chain sequence, with context. As yet, its antigen is unknown. The sample originates from a study of cytomegalovirus exposure and HLA in healthy donors. Findings of the study overall: Diagnosis of cytomegalovirus status made by the classifier reportedly showed high specificity and sensitivity. Listed as cytomegalovirus-associated were 150 to 200 TCR beta chains. Many donors carried some public TCRs, although rarity characterized most TCR sequences.

CDR3 length equals 14 residues. J gave up 4 bases and V 6 bases, and 8 bases lay outside the gene matches. The germline CDR1 and CDR2 sequences are MNHEY and SVGAGI. Repertoires were generated with immunoSEQ multiplex PCR, while TCRdb's copy carries only in-frame clones and drops some. The sample lists 150,000 to 200,000 clones; about 90% were seen once. What was sequenced was PBMCs. The V gene is TRBV6-5, the J gene TRBJ1-1, with 7 bases lining up with TRBD1. This TCR derives from a woman under 30 in good health and CMV-seropositive. In DNA, the CDR3 is TGTGCCAGCAGCCGACAGGGCTCGAGCACTGAAGCTTTCTTT. Translated, it gives CASSRQGSSTEAFF.